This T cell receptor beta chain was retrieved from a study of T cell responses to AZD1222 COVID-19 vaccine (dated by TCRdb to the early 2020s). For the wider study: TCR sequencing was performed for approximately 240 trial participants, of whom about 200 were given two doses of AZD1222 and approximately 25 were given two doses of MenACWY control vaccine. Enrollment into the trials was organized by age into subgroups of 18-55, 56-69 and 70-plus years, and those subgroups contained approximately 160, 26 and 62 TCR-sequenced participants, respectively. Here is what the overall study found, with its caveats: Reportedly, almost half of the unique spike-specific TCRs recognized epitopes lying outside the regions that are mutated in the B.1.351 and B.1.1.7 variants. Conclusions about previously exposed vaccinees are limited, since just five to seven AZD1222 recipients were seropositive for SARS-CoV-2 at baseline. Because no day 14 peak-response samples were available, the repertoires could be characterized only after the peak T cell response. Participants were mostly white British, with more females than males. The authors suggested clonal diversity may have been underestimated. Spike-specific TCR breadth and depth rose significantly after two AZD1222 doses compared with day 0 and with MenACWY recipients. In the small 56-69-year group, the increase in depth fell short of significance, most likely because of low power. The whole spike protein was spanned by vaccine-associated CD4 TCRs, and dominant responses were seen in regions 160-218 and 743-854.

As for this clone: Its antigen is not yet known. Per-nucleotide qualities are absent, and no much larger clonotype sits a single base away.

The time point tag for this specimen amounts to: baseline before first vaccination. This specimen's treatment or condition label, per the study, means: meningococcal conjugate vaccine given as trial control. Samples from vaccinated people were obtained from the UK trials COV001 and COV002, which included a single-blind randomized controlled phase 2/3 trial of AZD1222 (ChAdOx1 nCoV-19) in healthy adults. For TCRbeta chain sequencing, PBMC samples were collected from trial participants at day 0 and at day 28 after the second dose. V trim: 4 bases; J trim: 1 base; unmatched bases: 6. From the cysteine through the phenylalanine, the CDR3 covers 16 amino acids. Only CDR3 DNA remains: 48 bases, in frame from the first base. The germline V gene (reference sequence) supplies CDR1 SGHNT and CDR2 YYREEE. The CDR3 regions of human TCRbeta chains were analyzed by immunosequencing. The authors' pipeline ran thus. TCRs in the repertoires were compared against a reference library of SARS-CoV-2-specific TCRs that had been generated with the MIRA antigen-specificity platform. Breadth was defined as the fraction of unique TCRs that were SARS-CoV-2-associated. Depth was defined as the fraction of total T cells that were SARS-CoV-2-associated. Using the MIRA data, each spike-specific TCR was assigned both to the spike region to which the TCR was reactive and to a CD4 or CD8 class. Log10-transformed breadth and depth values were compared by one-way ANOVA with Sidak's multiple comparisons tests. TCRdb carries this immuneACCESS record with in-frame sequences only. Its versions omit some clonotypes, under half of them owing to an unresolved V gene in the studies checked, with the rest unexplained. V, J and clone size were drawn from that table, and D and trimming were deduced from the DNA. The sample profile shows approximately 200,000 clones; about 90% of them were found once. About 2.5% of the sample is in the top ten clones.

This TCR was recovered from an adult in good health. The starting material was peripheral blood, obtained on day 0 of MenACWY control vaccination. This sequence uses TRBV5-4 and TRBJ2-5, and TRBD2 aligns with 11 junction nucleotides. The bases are TGTGCCAGCAGCCCAACTAGCGGGGGTTTCCAAGAGACCCAGTACTTC. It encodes CASSPTSGGFQETQYF.